This T cell receptor beta chain was observed in a study of CD8+CD57+ T cells in acquired aplastic anemia (dated by TCRdb to 2016 to 2019). Study-wide context: DNA extracted from sorted CD4+ and CD8+ cells had a mean of about 3.2 ug, with a range of roughly 0.17 to 30 ug. CD8+CD57+ expansion was defined as a frequency above the mean frequency observed in healthy subjects. The paper's findings and limits, for the study overall: Although 25 to 30 CD8+ CDR3 sequences were shared by patients and controls, these sequences appeared highly expressed in patients and within the immunodominant clones of patients. CD8+ Simpson's diversity did not differ significantly between patients and healthy controls (P=0.060).

Expansion of CD8+CD57+ cells had been shown by flow cytometry in the patients chosen for sequencing. Severe acquired aplastic anemia was diagnosed in all patients according to International Study of Aplastic Anemia and Agranulocytosis and Camitta criteria. No patient had received any therapy when blood was sampled. In the study, sorted CD4+ and CD8+ blood T cells from patients with severe aplastic anemia and from healthy subjects underwent deep sequencing of TCR repertoires. Patients were enrolled in the USA under clinicaltrials.gov protocols 00001620, 01623167, 00001397, 00071045, 00081523 and 00961064. Ficoll-Paque density gradient centrifugation was used to isolate peripheral blood mononuclear cells. Before DNA extraction, CD4+ and CD8+ T cells were sorted by FACS or by magnetic beads. V ends up 10 bases short and J 0 bases short, with an unmatched junction base count of 3. The germline V gene encodes CDR1 ENHRY and CDR2 SYGVKD. The CDR3 goes from the cysteine to the valine over 12 residues. Of the read, only the CDR3 DNA is kept; its 36 bases are in frame from base 1.

Profiling of TCR beta VDJ combinations and CDR3 sequences used genomic DNA as the template. An Illumina HiSeq 2000 was used for TCR repertoire sequencing. The authors' analysis ran thus. Repertoire assessment relied on Simpson's diversity index, CDR3 size and DJ length profiles, and TRBV/TRBJ rearrangement plots. The most abundant DNA sequence in the deep sequencing data was taken as the immunodominant clone. CDR3 amino acid sequences were checked for sharing across subjects and were also compared against the VDJdb database and published repertoires. TCRdb passed the public sequencing reads through fastp at Q25 and MiXCR, retaining productive beta sequences. Identical CDR3 protein sequences are pooled into one entry, listed with their most common genes and DNA. None of the V and J calls come from the authors' own analysis; TCRdb made them. The sample table records over 150,000 distinct CDR3 sequences; around 48% of these occur just once. The top ten hold approximately 3% of the sample.

This clonotype was counted a few times. Its antigen is unknown. There are no base qualities to consult, and no much larger clone falls within one base. The sequence joins TRBV10-3 to TRBJ2-7; the central 7 bases match TRBD1. This sequence originates from a human donor with aplastic anemia. The sample was sorted CD4+, CD8+, or CD8+CD57+ T cells (not recorded which) from PBMCs. The nucleotide sequence is given as TGTGCCACCCGGGACAGCTCCTACGAGCAGTACGTC. Translated, it reads CATRDSSYEQYV.